This TCR beta chain was recovered during a study of blood T cell repertoires in COVID-19 (dated by TCRdb to the early 2020s). Study-level background: The collaborator samples originated in the United States, Italy and Spain and spanned the acute and convalescent phases of COVID-19. The prospective study material was composed of cDNA or gDNA derived from T cells, B-cell-depleted T cells, or PBMCs. Deeply sampled blood TCRbeta repertoires from subjects exposed to, actively infected with, or recovered from COVID-19 were included in the dataset. The repertoires were made available in a free public database intended to serve as a resource for research on the immune response to SARS-CoV-2. Samples were obtained from the ongoing ImmuneRACE study (first 160 participants) and from 1,200 or so subjects provided by 6 global collaborators. The sample metadata nearly always contained a de-identified subject ID, COVID-19 status, age in years and sex. HLA class I and class II types, where available, came from metadata supplied by the sample provider rather than from assay-based typing.

Collaborating institutions collected whole blood in K2EDTA tubes following their own protocols. For TCRbeta analysis, collaborators shipped samples as frozen whole blood, isolated PBMCs, or DNA extracted from either of those sample types. Measured from the cysteine to the phenylalanine, the CDR3 is 17 residues long. The kept DNA is CDR3 alone, 51 bases in frame from the first base. The paper's findings and limits, for the study overall: How much clinical and demographic metadata was included differed by source and by participant, and the metadata was provided uncurated.

Concerning this clone: No antigen is known for it. No base quality information exists; no much larger clone differs at one position.

TCRbeta CDR3 regions were amplified from genomic DNA using the immunoSEQ Assay, a bias-controlled multiplex PCR. The published analysis was carried out like this. Nucleated cell counts per sample were estimated from amplification of reference gene primers within the assay. To quantify the absolute abundance of each unique TCRbeta CDR3 rearrangement, sequence reads were collapsed and filtered. For each sample, productive Simpson clonality was calculated as the square root of Simpson's diversity index over productive rearrangements. The table was pulled from immuneACCESS by TCRdb, which kept in-frame rearrangements only. Such tables lose some clones; where checked, under half of the loss comes from unresolved V genes, and the rest has no known cause. V and J calls and clone size are those listed in that table; D and trimming were worked out from the DNA. The sample records tens of thousands of clones, approximately 89% of which are singletons. Just over 5% of the sample belongs to the ten largest clones.

Sequencing input: peripheral blood. The clonotype originates from a man of 80 years or more with acute or convalescent COVID-19. The sequence links TRBV21-1 to TRBJ1-4; the table's D call, TRBD1, was not checked against the DNA. TRBV21-1 is a listed pseudogene. The DNA reads TGTGCCAGCAGGACCCCTCGAAGAGCAGGGACTAATGAAAAACTGTTTTTT. Its protein reads: CASRTPRRAGTNEKLFF.